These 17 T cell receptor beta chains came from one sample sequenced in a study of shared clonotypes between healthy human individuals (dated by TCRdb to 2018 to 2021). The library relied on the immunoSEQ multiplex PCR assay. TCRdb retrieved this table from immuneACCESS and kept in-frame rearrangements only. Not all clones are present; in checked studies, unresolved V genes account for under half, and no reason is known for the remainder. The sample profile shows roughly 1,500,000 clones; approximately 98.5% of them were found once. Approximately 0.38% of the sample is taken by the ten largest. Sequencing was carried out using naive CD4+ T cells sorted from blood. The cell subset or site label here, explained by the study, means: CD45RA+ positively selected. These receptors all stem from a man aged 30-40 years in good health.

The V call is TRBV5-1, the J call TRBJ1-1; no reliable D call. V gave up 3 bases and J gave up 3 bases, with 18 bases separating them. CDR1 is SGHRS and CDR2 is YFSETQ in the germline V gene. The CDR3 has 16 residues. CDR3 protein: CASSSYVGATDTEAFF. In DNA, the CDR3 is TGCGCCAGCAGCTCCTACGTGGGAGCGACGGACACTGAAGCTTTCTTT.

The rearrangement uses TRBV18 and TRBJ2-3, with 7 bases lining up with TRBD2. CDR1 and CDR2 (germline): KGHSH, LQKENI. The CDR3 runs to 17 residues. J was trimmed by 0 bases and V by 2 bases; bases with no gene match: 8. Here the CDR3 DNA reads TGTGCCAGCTCACCAGGGGTCGGCGGGAGAAGCACAGATACGCAGTATTTT. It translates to CASSPGVGGRSTDTQYF. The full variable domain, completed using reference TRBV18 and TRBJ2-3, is NAGVMQNPRHLVRRRGQEARLRCSPMKGHSHVYWYRQLPEEGLKFMVYLQKENIIDESGMPKERFSAEFPKEGPSILRIQQVVRGDSAAYFCASSPGVGGRSTDTQYFGPGTRLTVL.

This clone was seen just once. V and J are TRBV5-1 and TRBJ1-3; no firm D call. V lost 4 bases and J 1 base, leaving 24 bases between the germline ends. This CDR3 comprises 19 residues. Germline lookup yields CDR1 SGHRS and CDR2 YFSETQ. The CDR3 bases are TGCGCCAGCAGCCCGCCAATAGTGGGGAACTATGCATCTGGAAACACCATATATTTT. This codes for CASSPPIVGNYASGNTIYF.

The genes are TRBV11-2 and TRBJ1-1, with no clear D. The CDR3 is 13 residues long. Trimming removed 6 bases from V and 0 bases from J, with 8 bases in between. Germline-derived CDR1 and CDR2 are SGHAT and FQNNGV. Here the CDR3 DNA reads TGTGCCAGCAGTGCGACGGTGAACACTGAAGCTTTCTTT. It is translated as CASSATVNTEAFF. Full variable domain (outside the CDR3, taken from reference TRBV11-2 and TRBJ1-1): EAGVAQSPRYKIIEKRQSVAFWCNPISGHATLYWYQQILGQGPKLLIQFQNNGVVDDSQLPKDRFSAERLKGVDSTLKIQPAKLEDSAVYLCASSATVNTEAFFGQGTRLTVV.

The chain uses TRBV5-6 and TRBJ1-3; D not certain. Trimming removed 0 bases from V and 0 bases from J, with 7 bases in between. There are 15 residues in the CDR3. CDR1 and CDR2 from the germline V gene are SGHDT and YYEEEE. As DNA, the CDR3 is TGTGCCAGCAGCTTGGGAGGCAGCTCTGGAAACACCATATATTTT. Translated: CASSLGGSSGNTIYF.

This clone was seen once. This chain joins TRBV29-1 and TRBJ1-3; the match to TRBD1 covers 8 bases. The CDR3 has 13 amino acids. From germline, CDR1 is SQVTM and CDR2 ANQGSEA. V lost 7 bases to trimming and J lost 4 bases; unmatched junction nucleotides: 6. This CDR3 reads CSAGTGQGNTIYF. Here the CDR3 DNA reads TGCAGCGCCGGGACAGGTCAAGGAAACACCATATATTTT.

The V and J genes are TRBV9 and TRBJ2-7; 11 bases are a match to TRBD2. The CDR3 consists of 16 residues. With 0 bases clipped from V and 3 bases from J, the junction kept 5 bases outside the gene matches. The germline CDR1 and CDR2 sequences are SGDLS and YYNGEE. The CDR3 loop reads CASSVGLAGNRYEQYF. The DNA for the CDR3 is TGTGCCAGCAGCGTAGGACTAGCGGGAAACCGCTACGAGCAGTACTTC.

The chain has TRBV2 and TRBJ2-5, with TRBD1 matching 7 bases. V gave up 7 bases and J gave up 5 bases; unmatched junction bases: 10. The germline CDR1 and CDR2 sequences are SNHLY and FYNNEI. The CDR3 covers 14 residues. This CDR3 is CASNRRQGWETQYF. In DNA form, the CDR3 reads TGTGCCAGCAATAGAAGACAGGGTTGGGAGACCCAGTACTTC.

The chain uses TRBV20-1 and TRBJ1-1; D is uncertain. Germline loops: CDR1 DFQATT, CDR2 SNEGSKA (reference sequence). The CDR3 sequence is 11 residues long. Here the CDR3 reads CRALPRTQAFF. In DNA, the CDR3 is TGCAGAGCCCTTCCCCGGACTCAAGCTTTCTTT.

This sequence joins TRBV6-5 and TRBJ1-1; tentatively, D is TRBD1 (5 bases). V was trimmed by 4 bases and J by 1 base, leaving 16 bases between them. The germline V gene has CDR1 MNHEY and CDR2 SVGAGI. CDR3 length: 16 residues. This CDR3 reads CASSFLLGGTNTEAFF. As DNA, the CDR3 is TGTGCCAGCAGTTTCCTCCTCGGGGGGACGAACACTGAAGCTTTCTTT.

CDR3 region: CASRPFADNEQFF. For the CDR3, the DNA is TGCGCCAGCCGCCCCTTTGCGGACAATGAGCAGTTCTTC. V usage is TRBV5-1 and J usage is TRBJ2-1; no definite D call. Germline V CDR1 and CDR2: SGHRS, YFSETQ. This CDR3 has 13 amino acids. Trimming stripped 7 bases from V and 5 bases from J, with 13 bases between. The complete variable domain, with remaining parts taken from reference TRBV5-1 and TRBJ2-1, reads KAGVTQTPRYLIKTRGQQVTLSCSPISGHRSVSWYQQTPGQGLQFLFEYFSETQRNKGNFPGRFSGRQFSNSRSEMNVSTLELGDSALYLCASRPFADNEQFFGPGTRLTVL.

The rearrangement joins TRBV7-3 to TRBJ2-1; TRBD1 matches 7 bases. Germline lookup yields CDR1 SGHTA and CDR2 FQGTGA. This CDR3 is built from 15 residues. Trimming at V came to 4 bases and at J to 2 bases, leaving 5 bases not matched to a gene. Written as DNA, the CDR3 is TGTGCCAGCAGCTCCGGACAGGCTACCTACAATGAGCAGTTCTTC. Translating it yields CASSSGQATYNEQFF.

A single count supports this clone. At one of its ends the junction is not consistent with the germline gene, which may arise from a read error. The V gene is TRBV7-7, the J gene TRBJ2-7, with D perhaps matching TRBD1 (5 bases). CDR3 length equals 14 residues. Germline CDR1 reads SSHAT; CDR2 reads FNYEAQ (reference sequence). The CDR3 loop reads CASRARGATYEQYF. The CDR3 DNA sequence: TGTGCTAGCAGGGCTCGAGGAGCGACCTACGAGCAGTACTTC.

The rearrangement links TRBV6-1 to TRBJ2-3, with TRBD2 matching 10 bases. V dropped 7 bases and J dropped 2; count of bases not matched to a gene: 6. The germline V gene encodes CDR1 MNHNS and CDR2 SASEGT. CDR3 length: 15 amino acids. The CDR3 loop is CASILAGASTDTQYF. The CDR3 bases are TGTGCCAGCATTCTAGCGGGAGCCTCCACAGATACGCAGTATTTT.

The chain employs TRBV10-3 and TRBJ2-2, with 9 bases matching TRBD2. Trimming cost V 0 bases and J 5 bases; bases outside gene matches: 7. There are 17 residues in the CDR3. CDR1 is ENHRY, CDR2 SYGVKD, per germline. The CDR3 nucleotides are TGTGCCATCAGTGAGTCTCTTGTAGCGGGAGTAACCGGGGAGCTGTTTTTT. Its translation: CAISESLVAGVTGELFF.

The CDR3 spells CASSPPNGPVTEAFF. CDR3 sequence (DNA): TGTGCCAGCTCACCACCGAACGGCCCCGTCACTGAAGCTTTCTTT. The chain employs TRBV18 and TRBJ1-1; D is undetermined. The CDR3 sequence is 15 residues long. Trimming shortened V by 0 bases and J by 4 bases, and 12 bases separated the two germline ends. CDR1 is KGHSH, CDR2 LQKENI, per germline.

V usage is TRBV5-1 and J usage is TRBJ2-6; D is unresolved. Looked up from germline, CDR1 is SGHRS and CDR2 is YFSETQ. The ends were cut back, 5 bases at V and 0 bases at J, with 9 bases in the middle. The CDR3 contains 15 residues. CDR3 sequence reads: CASRLGSSGANVLTF. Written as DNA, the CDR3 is TGCGCCAGCAGACTGGGATCCTCTGGGGCCAACGTCCTGACTTTC.